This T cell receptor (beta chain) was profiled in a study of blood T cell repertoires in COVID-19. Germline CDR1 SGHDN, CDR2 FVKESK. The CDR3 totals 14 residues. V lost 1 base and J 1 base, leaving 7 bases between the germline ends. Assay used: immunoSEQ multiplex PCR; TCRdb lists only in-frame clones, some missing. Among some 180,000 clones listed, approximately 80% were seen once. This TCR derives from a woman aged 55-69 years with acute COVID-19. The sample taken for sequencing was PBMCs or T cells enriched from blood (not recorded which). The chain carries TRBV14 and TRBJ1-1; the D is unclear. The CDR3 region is CASSQVWANTEAFF. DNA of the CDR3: TGTGCCAGCAGCCAAGTATGGGCGAACACTGAAGCTTTCTTT. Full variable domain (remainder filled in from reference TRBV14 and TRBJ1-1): EAGVTQFPSHSVIEKGQTVTLRCDPISGHDNLYWYRRVMGKEIKFLLHFVKESKQDESGMPNNRFLAERTGGTYSTLKVQPAELEDSGVYFCASSQVWANTEAFFGQGTRLTVV.